Below are 29 T cell receptor beta chains sequenced from a single sample in a study of identical twins. TCRdb called the 5' RACE reads again in MiXCR, with one record for every CDR3 protein. The sample holds about 390,000 distinct CDR3 sequences, roughly 10% seen once. Sequencing used naive T cells sorted from blood. All receptors come from a woman between 45 and 65 years old in good health.

There are many counts of this clonotype. This rearrangement joins TRBV10-3 to TRBJ2-2; tentative D call: TRBD2 (5 bases). Germline assignment: CDR1 ENHRY and CDR2 SYGVKD. CDR3 length equals 13 residues. V lost 2 bases and J 6 bases, leaving 7 bases between the germline ends. The CDR3 protein is CAISETDSGELFF. DNA for the CDR3: TGTGCCATCAGTGAGACGGACTCCGGGGAGCTGTTTTTT.

This clonotype was counted a few times. This chain connects TRBV11-2 to TRBJ2-7; D perhaps matches TRBD1 (6 bases). Trimming took 10 bases from V and 1 from J, leaving 17 bases between them. The CDR3 runs 14 residues. Germline V lookup: CDR1 SGHAT, CDR2 FQNNGV. The CDR3 DNA is TGTGCCACAACAAGTACAGGGTCGTCCTACGAGCAGTACGTC. Protein product: CATTSTGSSYEQYV.

The J gene is TRBJ2-7, the V gene TRBV10-3; D is possibly TRBD2 (10 bases). The germline gives CDR1 ENHRY, CDR2 SYGVKD. The CDR3 contains 17 residues. Trimming removed 5 bases from V and 0 bases from J, with 20 bases in between. CDR3 sequence: CAISLGQGLASSYEQYF. The CDR3 DNA sequence: TGTGCCATCAGTCTGGGACAGGGACTAGCGAGCTCCTACGAGCAGTACTTC.

The chain couples TRBV19 to TRBJ1-3; D is ambiguous. This CDR3 region has 13 residues. CDR1 LNHDA and CDR2 SQIVND come from the germline V gene (reference sequence). V lost 4 bases, J lost 3 bases, and 7 bases lay in between. The CDR3 nucleotides read TGTGCCAGTAGTAGGCGCCGTGGAAACACCATATATTTT. Translation gives CASSRRRGNTIYF.

There are a few counts of this clonotype. The chain has TRBV29-1 and TRBJ2-3, with D unresolved. The V end lost 7 bases, the J end lost 1 base, and 9 bases lay between the germline ends. The CDR3 covers 12 residues. The V gene's germline CDR1 is SQVTM and CDR2 ANQGSEA. Here the CDR3 DNA reads TGCAGCGCCAATTCCCGCACAGATACGCAGTATTTT. Its translation: CSANSRTDTQYF.

There are many counts of this clonotype. This sequence joins TRBV7-8 and TRBJ2-7; 8 bases are shared with TRBD1. Germline CDR1 and CDR2: SGHVS and FQNEAQ. There are 14 residues in the CDR3. Unmatched junction bases numbered 6, after V lost 5 bases and J lost 3 bases. The CDR3 loop reads CASSRTDRGYEQYV. The CDR3 DNA follows: TGTGCCAGCAGCCGGACCGACAGGGGCTACGAGCAGTACGTC.

This clonotype has only a few counts. The chain carries TRBV20-1 and TRBJ1-6; no reliable D call. Trimming stripped 0 bases from V and 7 bases from J, with 7 bases between. The CDR3 extends over 13 amino acids. In germline, CDR1 is DFQATT, CDR2 SNEGSKA (reference sequence). Here the CDR3 reads CSARDRLNSPLHF. CDR3 DNA: TGCAGTGCTAGAGACAGGTTAAATTCACCCCTCCACTTT.

This clonotype has just a few counts. J is TRBJ2-5 and V is TRBV28; 10 bases align to TRBD2. CDR1 is MDHEN and CDR2 is SYDVKM in the germline V gene. The CDR3 consists of 17 residues. The V gene end was trimmed by 4 bases and the J gene end by 3 bases; junction bases not matched to a gene: 11. The CDR3 nucleotides read TGTGCCAGCAGTTCAACCCTCGGACTAGCGGCGAAAGAGACCCAGTACTTC. Amino acids: CASSSTLGLAAKETQYF.

This clonotype has more than one count but fewer than ten. The chain joins TRBV5-1 to TRBJ1-1; 9 bases map to TRBD1. With V trimmed by 4 bases and J by 0 bases, 4 bases remained unmatched. This CDR3 contains 15 residues. CDR1 SGHRS and CDR2 YFSETQ come from the germline V gene. CDR3: CASSPTGGMNTEAFF. The DNA for the CDR3 is TGCGCCAGCAGCCCGACAGGGGGAATGAACACTGAAGCTTTCTTT.

This clonotype was seen repeatedly, ten times or more. J is TRBJ1-3 and V is TRBV4-2, with 10 bases aligning to TRBD1. Germline V gene data show CDR1 as LGHNA and CDR2 as YNFKEQ. With V trimmed by 3 bases and J by 10 bases, 9 bases remained unmatched. The CDR3 has 15 amino acids. This CDR3 reads CASSHPGQGPETIYF. CDR3 coding DNA: TGTGCCAGCAGCCACCCGGGACAGGGGCCCGAGACCATATATTTT.

This clonotype has more than one count but fewer than ten. The rearrangement links TRBV7-2 to TRBJ2-3; no firm D call. Germline CDR1 is SGHTA and CDR2 is FQGNSA. Trimming stripped 2 bases from V and 2 bases from J, with 14 bases between. The CDR3 contains 16 residues. CDR3 loop: CASSLRAATHTDTQYF. CDR3 coding DNA: TGTGCCAGCAGCTTACGGGCGGCAACTCACACAGATACGCAGTATTTT.

This clonotype turned up a few times. The chain recombines TRBV29-1 with TRBJ2-1; TRBD2 agrees at 7 bases. Germline CDR1 SQVTM, CDR2 ANQGSEA. The CDR3 has 13 residues. The J segment lost 9 bases and the V segment lost 7 bases, leaving 12 bases of the junction unmatched. The CDR3 bases are TGCAGCGCCGAACGAGGGAGGGCCGCTGAGCAGTTCTTC. Its translation: CSAERGRAAEQFF.

The chain links TRBV5-1 to TRBJ2-2; D may be TRBD1 or TRBD2 (6 bases each). The CDR3 length is 16 residues. The germline V gene encodes CDR1 SGHRS and CDR2 YFSETQ. V lost 0 bases and J lost 5, with 14 bases in between. The CDR3 spells CASSLDPGARTGELFF. The CDR3 bases are TGCGCCAGCAGCTTGGACCCGGGGGCGCGAACCGGGGAGCTGTTTTTT. Using reference TRBV5-1 and TRBJ2-2 for the parts outside the CDR3, the full variable domain is KAGVTQTPRYLIKTRGQQVTLSCSPISGHRSVSWYQQTPGQGLQFLFEYFSETQRNKGNFPGRFSGRQFSNSRSEMNVSTLELGDSALYLCASSLDPGARTGELFFGEGSRLTVL.

This clonotype was recorded at least ten times. The CDR3 DNA follows: TGTGCCAGCAGCTTATCCGTCAGAGAGACCCAGTACTTC. Translating it yields CASSLSVRETQYF. The chain employs TRBV7-9 and TRBJ2-5; the D is unclear. The CDR3 contains 13 residues. Germline CDR1 is SEHNR and CDR2 is FQNEAQ (reference sequence). Trimming took 2 bases from V and 4 from J, leaving 8 bases between them. Full variable domain (rest looked up from reference TRBV7-9 and TRBJ2-5): DTGVSQNPRHKITKRGQNVTFRCDPISEHNRLYWYRQTLGQGPEFLTYFQNEAQLEKSRLLSDRFSAERPKGSFSTLEIQRTEQGDSAMYLCASSLSVRETQYFGPGTRLLVL.

This clonotype has a count of ten or more. CDR3 nucleotide sequence: TGCAGCGGCGACTACGAGCAGTACGTC. This translates into CSGDYEQYV. V is TRBV29-1 and J is TRBJ2-7; D gene ambiguous. V was pared by 7 bases and J by 3 bases, with 4 bases between. CDR1 and CDR2 from the germline V gene are SQVTM and ANQGSEA. CDR3 length: 9 residues.

Only a few counts were recorded for this clonotype. The rearrangement uses TRBV7-8 and TRBJ2-5, with D possibly matching TRBD1 (6 bases). Trimming cost V 1 base and J 1 base, with 16 bases left between them. Germline lookup yields CDR1 SGHVS and CDR2 FQNEAQ. The CDR3 runs to 17 residues. CDR3 residues: CASSLVGSGEIQETQYF. In nucleotides, the CDR3 is TGTGCCAGCAGCTTAGTAGGGTCAGGGGAAATCCAAGAGACCCAGTACTTC.

The chain combines TRBV5-1 with TRBJ2-1, with 7 bases identical to TRBD2. This CDR3 is 15 amino acids long. V gave up 3 bases and J gave up 9 bases; unmatched junction bases: 12. Germline values: CDR1 SGHRS, CDR2 YFSETQ. CDR3 amino acids: CASSSSGGSTGEQFF. As DNA, the CDR3 is TGCGCCAGCAGCTCTTCCGGCGGGAGTACGGGTGAGCAGTTCTTC.

This clonotype has a count of ten or more. Here the CDR3 DNA reads TGTGCCAGCAGTCATCCGGGACTAGCGGGAGTCAAGCAGTTCTTC. Residues: CASSHPGLAGVKQFF. V is TRBV14 and J is TRBJ2-1, with 14 bases fitting TRBD2. Germline CDR1 and CDR2: SGHDN and FVKESK. The CDR3 has 15 amino acids. V dropped 6 bases and J dropped 11; count of bases not matched to a gene: 9.

This chain uses TRBV5-1 with TRBJ2-7; TRBD1 might be the D (6 bases). Germline assignment: CDR1 SGHRS and CDR2 YFSETQ. The CDR3 extends over 14 amino acids. Trimming pared 0 bases from V and 6 bases from J, leaving 13 bases between. CDR3 nucleotide sequence: TGCGCCAGCAGCTTGGGACAGGCACGGTTCGAGCAGTACTTC. This encodes CASSLGQARFEQYF.

A word on this clonotype: This clone may be a read error of a much larger clone one base away. This chain joins TRBV5-1 and TRBJ2-5; D is unclear. The CDR3 is made up of 13 amino acids. CDR1 SGHRS and CDR2 YFSETQ come from the germline V gene. The V and J ends lost 4 bases and 4 bases respectively, with 11 bases between them. CDR3 loop: CASSPIWGETQYF. The CDR3 DNA reads TGCGCCAGCAGCCCCATTTGGGGAGAGACCCAGTACTTC.

This clonotype was found a few times. This chain joins TRBV2 and TRBJ2-5; 10 bases match TRBD1. This CDR3 region has 15 residues. Looked up from germline, CDR1 is SNHLY and CDR2 is FYNNEI. V was pared by 6 bases and J by 2 bases, with 6 bases of the junction left unmatched. The CDR3 region is CASSLDRGMQETQYF. DNA of the CDR3: TGTGCCAGCAGCCTGGACAGGGGGATGCAAGAGACCCAGTACTTC.

This clonotype was observed at least ten times. The chain employs TRBV18 and TRBJ1-1; 12 nucleotides agree with TRBD1. Looked up from germline, CDR1 is KGHSH and CDR2 is LQKENI. The CDR3 extends over 15 amino acids. J gave up 6 bases and V 1 base, and 3 bases lay outside the gene matches. This CDR3 is CASSPLGQGAAEAFF. The CDR3 DNA sequence: TGTGCCAGCTCACCACTGGGACAGGGGGCCGCTGAAGCTTTCTTT.

The rearrangement uses TRBV9 and TRBJ2-1; 9 bases are shared with TRBD2. CDR1 and CDR2 from the germline V gene are SGDLS and YYNGEE. The CDR3 loop spans 15 amino acids. V shed 4 bases, J shed 2 bases, and the junction held 4 bases outside the gene matches. The CDR3 is CASSIRLAAYNEQFF. CDR3 bases: TGTGCCAGCAGCATCCGACTAGCGGCCTACAATGAGCAGTTCTTC.

This clonotype was recorded many times. The chain employs TRBV12-3 or TRBV12-4 and TRBJ2-7, with 11 bases matching TRBD2. V was pared by 6 bases and J by 0 bases, with 1 base of the junction left unmatched. This CDR3 region has 14 residues. CDR3 sequence: CASRLAGDSYEQYF. The CDR3, as DNA: TGTGCCAGCAGACTAGCGGGAGACTCCTACGAGCAGTACTTC.

This clonotype came up many times. The chain links TRBV12-3 or TRBV12-4 to TRBJ2-3; D gene unclear. This CDR3 is 12 amino acids long. V lost 4 bases, J lost 2 bases, and 4 bases lay in between. DNA for the CDR3: TGTGCCAGCAGTTCGGCCACAGATACGCAGTATTTT. This gives the protein CASSSATDTQYF.

This clonotype was counted at least ten times. J is TRBJ2-7 and V is TRBV28, with D tentatively TRBD2 (7 bases). V shed 2 bases and J shed 2 bases, with 10 bases lying between them. This CDR3 region has 14 residues. Germline values: CDR1 MDHEN, CDR2 SYDVKM. Here the CDR3 DNA reads TGTGCCAGCAGTTTAGGGGGGGGGCCCTACGAGCAGTACGTC. Translated, it gives CASSLGGGPYEQYV.

This clonotype was recorded at least ten times. The V gene is TRBV12-3 or TRBV12-4, the J gene TRBJ1-2, with D maybe TRBD1 (5 bases). The CDR3 runs to 12 residues. V was cut by 2 bases and J by 7 bases, with 8 bases left in between. CDR3 protein: CASSLLGLGYTF. The DNA for the CDR3 is TGTGCCAGCAGTTTACTGGGGCTTGGCTACACCTTC.

This clonotype was observed at least ten times. The rearrangement uses TRBV2 and TRBJ1-6, with 7 bases fitting TRBD1. The trim removed 7 bases at V and 7 bases at J, leaving 10 bases unmatched. The germline V gene has CDR1 SNHLY and CDR2 FYNNEI. The CDR3 spans 15 residues. CDR3 in amino acids: CASIRQGVGNSPLHF. CDR3 sequence (DNA): TGTGCCAGCATCCGCCAGGGGGTTGGGAATTCACCCCTCCACTTT. The full variable domain, with the rest looked up from reference TRBV2 and TRBJ1-6, is EPEVTQTPSHQVTQMGQEVILRCVPISNHLYFYWYRQILGQKVEFLVSFYNNEISEKSEIFDDQFSVERPDGSNFTLKIRSTKLEDSAMYFCASIRQGVGNSPLHFGNGTRLTVT.

This clonotype was seen only a few times. This rearrangement joins TRBV7-6 to TRBJ2-5; possibly TRBD2 for D (6 bases). CDR1 is SGHVS and CDR2 is FNYEAQ in the germline V gene. The CDR3 sequence is 16 residues long. V gave up 1 base and J gave up 1 base, with 13 bases separating them. The CDR3 is CASSLVGQRVQETQYF. In DNA, the CDR3 is TGTGCCAGCAGCTTAGTCGGGCAGCGGGTCCAAGAGACCCAGTACTTC.